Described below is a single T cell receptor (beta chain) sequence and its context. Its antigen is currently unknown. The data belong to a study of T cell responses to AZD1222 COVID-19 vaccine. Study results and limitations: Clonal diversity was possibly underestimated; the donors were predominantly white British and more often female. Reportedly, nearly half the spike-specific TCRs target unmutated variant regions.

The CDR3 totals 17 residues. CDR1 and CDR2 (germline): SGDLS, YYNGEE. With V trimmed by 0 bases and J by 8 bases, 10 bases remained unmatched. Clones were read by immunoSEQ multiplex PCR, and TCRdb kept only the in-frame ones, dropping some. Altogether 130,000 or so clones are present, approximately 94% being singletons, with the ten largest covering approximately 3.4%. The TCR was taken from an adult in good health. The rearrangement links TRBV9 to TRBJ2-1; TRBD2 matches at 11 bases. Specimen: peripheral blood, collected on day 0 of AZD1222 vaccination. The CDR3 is CASSVGLAGGFRDEQFF. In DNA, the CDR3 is TGTGCCAGCAGCGTAGGTCTAGCGGGAGGTTTTAGGGATGAGCAGTTCTTC. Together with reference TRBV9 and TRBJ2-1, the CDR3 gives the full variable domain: DSGVTQTPKHLITATGQRVTLRCSPRSGDLSVYWYQQSLDQGLQFLIQYYNGEERAKGNILERFSAQQFPDLHSELNLSSLELGDSALYFCASSVGLAGGFRDEQFFGPGTRLTVL.